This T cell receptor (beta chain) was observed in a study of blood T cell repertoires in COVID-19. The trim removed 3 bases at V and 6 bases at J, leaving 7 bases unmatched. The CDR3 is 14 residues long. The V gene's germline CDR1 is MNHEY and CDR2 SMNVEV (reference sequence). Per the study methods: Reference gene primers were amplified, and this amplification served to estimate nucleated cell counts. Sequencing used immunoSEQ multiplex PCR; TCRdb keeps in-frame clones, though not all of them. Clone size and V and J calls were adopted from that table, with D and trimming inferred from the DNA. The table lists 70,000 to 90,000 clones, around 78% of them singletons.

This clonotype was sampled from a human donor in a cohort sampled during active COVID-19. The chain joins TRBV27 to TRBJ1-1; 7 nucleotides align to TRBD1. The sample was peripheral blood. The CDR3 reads CASSFDRANAEAFF. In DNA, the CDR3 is TGTGCCAGCAGTTTCGACAGGGCGAATGCTGAAGCTTTCTTT.